One and the same sample provided the 17 T cell receptor beta chains below, sequenced in a study of blood T cell repertoires in COVID-19. Sequenced by immunoSEQ multiplex PCR; TCRdb stores in-frame clones only, minus some. The table includes fewer than 200,000 clones, around 83% detected once. Specimen: peripheral blood. Source of these receptors: a woman aged 55-70 years with acute or convalescent COVID-19.

This clone was found once. The rearrangement uses TRBV15 and TRBJ2-1; 8 nucleotides line up with TRBD2. Trimming at V came to 0 bases and at J to 5 bases, leaving 9 bases not matched to a gene. The CDR3 has 17 residues. Germline CDR1 reads LNHNV; CDR2 reads YYDKDF (reference sequence). CDR3 DNA: TGTGCCACCAGCAGAGATAAGGGGACTAGACCTCACAATGAGCAGTTCTTC. Translation gives CATSRDKGTRPHNEQFF.

The CDR3 DNA reads as TGTGCCAGCAGCTTGGTACGGGAGGGCCAGGGTGAGCAGTTCTTC. Its protein product is CASSLVREGQGEQFF. The chain couples TRBV5-5 to TRBJ2-1; 8 bases align to TRBD2. Germline loops: CDR1 SGHKS, CDR2 YYEKEE (reference sequence). The CDR3 covers 15 residues. J gave up 9 bases and V 0 bases, and 8 bases lay outside the gene matches.

V is TRBV28 and J is TRBJ2-5, with a weak D call TRBD2 (6 bases). V gave up 8 bases and J gave up 9 bases, with 13 bases separating them. The germline V gene encodes CDR1 MDHEN and CDR2 SYDVKM. The CDR3 is 11 amino acids. This chain's CDR3 is CASWGTSSQYF. As DNA, the CDR3 is TGTGCCAGCTGGGGGACTTCGTCCCAGTACTTC.

The chain employs TRBV5-1 and TRBJ1-4, with 7 bases identical to TRBD1. CDR3 length: 15 amino acids. J gave up 3 bases and V 0 bases, and 2 bases lay outside the gene matches. Germline-derived CDR1 and CDR2 are SGHRS and YFSETQ. CDR3 sequence: CASSLAGQPNEKLFF. As DNA, the CDR3 is TGCGCCAGCAGCTTGGCGGGACAGCCTAATGAAAAACTGTTTTTT.

DNA for the CDR3: TGCAGTGCTACAGGGTGGGATGGCTACACCTTC. This translates into CSATGWDGYTF. The rearrangement joins TRBV20-1 to TRBJ1-2; tentative D call: TRBD1 (5 bases). V was clipped by 4 bases and J by 6 bases, with 9 bases between them. The germline V gene has CDR1 DFQATT and CDR2 SNEGSKA (reference sequence). The CDR3 runs 11 residues.

This rearrangement joins TRBV19 to TRBJ2-5, with TRBD1 as a possible D gene (5 bases). V dropped 1 base and J dropped 6 bases, with 12 bases sitting between them. This CDR3 spans 14 amino acids. Germline CDR1 is LNHDA and CDR2 is SQIVND (reference sequence). CDR3 region: CASSIGRGMKTQYF. CDR3 DNA sequence: TGTGCCAGTAGTATAGGTAGGGGAATGAAGACCCAGTACTTC.

The chain joins TRBV9 to TRBJ2-1; 7 positions match TRBD1. With 3 bases clipped from V and 3 bases from J, the junction kept 6 bases outside the gene matches. The CDR3 loop spans 15 amino acids. Germline lookup yields CDR1 SGDLS and CDR2 YYNGEE. The CDR3, as DNA: TGTGCCAGCAGCGGTGAGGGACAGATCTACAATGAGCAGTTCTTC. Translated, it gives CASSGEGQIYNEQFF.

The J gene is TRBJ2-7, the V gene TRBV18; 13 nucleotides line up with TRBD2. The germline CDR1 and CDR2 sequences are KGHSH and LQKENI. The ends lost 3 bases at V and 5 bases at J; junction bases unmatched: 7. The CDR3 totals 16 residues. The CDR3 is CASSPPGTSGKDEQYF. CDR3 coding DNA: TGTGCCAGCTCACCTCCGGGGACTAGCGGGAAGGACGAGCAGTACTTC.

This chain links TRBV6-5 with TRBJ1-4; 7 bases map to TRBD1. With 5 bases clipped from V and 2 bases from J, the junction kept 5 bases outside the gene matches. This CDR3 has 15 residues. Germline CDR1 is MNHEY and CDR2 is SVGAGI. CDR3 sequence reads: CASSSDRVTNEKLFF. CDR3 DNA: TGTGCCAGCAGTAGCGACAGGGTGACTAATGAAAAACTGTTTTTT.

In this sample, this clone turned up a few times. The genes are TRBV9 and TRBJ1-3, with TRBD1 matching over 7 bases. The junction had 7 bases not matched to a gene; V was cut back by 7 bases and J by 0 bases. Germline V gene sequence: CDR1 SGDLS, CDR2 YYNGEE. The CDR3 spans 15 residues. The CDR3 sequence is CASARQGVSGNTIYF. The DNA for the CDR3 is TGTGCCAGCGCCAGACAGGGTGTCTCTGGAAACACCATATATTTT.

The CDR3 DNA is TGTGCCAGCAGTCCCCTTCCTCAGGGACTAGCGGGGAGCTCCTACAATGAGCAGTTCTTC. This sequence encodes CASSPLPQGLAGSSYNEQFF. This chain joins TRBV3-1 (or the pseudogene TRBV3-2) and TRBJ2-1, with 13 positions matching TRBD2. CDR3 length equals 20 residues. Germline values: CDR1 LGHDT, CDR2 YNNKEL (reference sequence). V was pared by 6 bases and J by 0 bases, with 14 bases of the junction left unmatched.

For the CDR3, the DNA is TGCGCCAGCGAGAAGACTAGCGGGACAGATACGCAGTATTTT. Amino acid sequence: CASEKTSGTDTQYF. V and J are TRBV5-1 and TRBJ2-3; 10 nucleotides line up with TRBD2. This CDR3 has 14 residues. V was pared by 7 bases and J by 3 bases, with 5 bases of the junction left unmatched. Germline V gene data show CDR1 as SGHRS and CDR2 as YFSETQ.

The J gene is TRBJ2-2, the V gene TRBV24-1; D not certain. Germline V gene lookup returns CDR1 KGHDR and CDR2 SFDVKD. Trimming pared 7 bases from V and 0 bases from J, leaving 14 bases between. CDR3 length: 16 residues. CDR3 sequence: CATSFSAGPNTGELFF. For the CDR3, the DNA is TGTGCCACCAGCTTTTCGGCAGGCCCGAACACCGGGGAGCTGTTTTTT.

The DNA of the CDR3 is TGTGCCAGCAGCCCCCGATCGAGCGGGAGCGTGCGTCACAATGAGCAGTTCTTC. Translated: CASSPRSSGSVRHNEQFF. The chain is built from TRBV14 and TRBJ2-1; 8 nucleotides align to TRBD2. Unmatched junction bases numbered 16, after V lost 4 bases and J lost 5 bases. Germline CDR1 is SGHDN and CDR2 is FVKESK. The CDR3 is made up of 18 amino acids.

This rearrangement joins TRBV19 to TRBJ1-6, with D uncertain. CDR3 length equals 14 residues. Germline V gives CDR1 LNHDA, CDR2 SQIVND (reference sequence). Trimming left V 1 base short and J 10 bases short, with 11 bases between. CDR3 sequence (DNA): TGTGCCAGTAGTATAGTTGAGGCGCAGTCACCCCTCCACTTT. As protein: CASSIVEAQSPLHF.

The chain joins TRBV2 to TRBJ2-3; 10 bases map to TRBD2. Per germline, CDR1 SNHLY and CDR2 FYNNEI. This CDR3 region has 16 residues. With 3 bases clipped from V and 7 bases from J, the junction kept 10 bases outside the gene matches. CDR3 nucleotide sequence: TGTGCCAGCAGTGATCCGGCTAGCGGGAGAATCTATACGCAGTATTTT. Its protein is CASSDPASGRIYTQYF.

The rearrangement joins TRBV16 to TRBJ1-1; TRBD1 agrees at 9 bases. CDR3 size: 14 residues. Germline lookup yields CDR1 KGHSY and CDR2 FQNENV. The V gene end was trimmed by 7 bases and the J gene end by 5 bases; junction bases not matched to a gene: 8. This CDR3 reads CASTPQGAGTEAFF. Written as DNA, the CDR3 is TGTGCCAGCACCCCACAGGGGGCGGGAACTGAAGCTTTCTTT.